Listed below are T cell receptor beta chains from one sample, sequenced in a study of breast tumors, draining lymph nodes, adjacent tissues. One entry per CDR3 protein results from TCRdb running MiXCR on the multiplex PCR reads. The sample holds around 150,000 distinct CDR3 sequences; more than 20% are singletons and the top ten take just over 2.5%. Sequencing input: axillary lymph node tissue. The source of these receptors is a female donor with breast cancer. Some clones in this sample may be carry-over from other donors' samples. Both conserved end residues are trimmed from each CDR3. The order of the fields is clone size, J gene, V gene, CDR3 protein. Size tells how often a clone was seen (once, few, many) or the class of an expanded clone, and some rows leave it out.

abundance: many; j_gene: TRBJ2-3; v_gene: TRBV24-1; CDR3aa: ARPSTSAEEEDTQY
abundance: many; j_gene: TRBJ2-1; v_gene: TRBV7-7; CDR3aa: ASSPAGGSYNEQF
abundance: many; j_gene: TRBJ2-1; v_gene: TRBV5-6; CDR3aa: ASSLAGTSDNNEQF
abundance: few; j_gene: TRBJ2-7; v_gene: TRBV28; CDR3aa: ASRPGPGLAGSYEQY
abundance: NA; j_gene: TRBJ2-1; v_gene: TRBV10-3; CDR3aa: AIGEPWTSGREHHNEQF
abundance: many; j_gene: TRBJ2-3; v_gene: TRBV6-5; CDR3aa: ASSLGGKGPRTDTQY
abundance: NA; j_gene: TRBJ1-2; v_gene: TRBV28; CDR3aa: ASSLGRIPYGYT
abundance: many; j_gene: TRBJ1-2; v_gene: TRBV6-1; CDR3aa: AGTVIYGYT
abundance: few; j_gene: TRBJ2-1; v_gene: TRBV27; CDR3aa: ASRRQGGGFEQF
abundance: NA; j_gene: TRBJ1-2; v_gene: TRBV4-1; CDR3aa: ASSHQQGKGYGYT
abundance: many; j_gene: TRBJ2-5; v_gene: TRBV6-6; CDR3aa: ASSYSRTSGSQETQY
abundance: few; j_gene: TRBJ2-3; v_gene: TRBV28; CDR3aa: ASSYLSVADTQY
abundance: many; j_gene: TRBJ2-7; v_gene: TRBV30; CDR3aa: AWNTGGGPYEQY
abundance: many; j_gene: TRBJ1-2; v_gene: TRBV30; CDR3aa: AWRNWRRQGFYGYT
abundance: NA; j_gene: TRBJ2-3; v_gene: TRBV3-1; CDR3aa: ASSQGGLAGGLGDTQY
abundance: many; j_gene: TRBJ2-1; v_gene: TRBV5-8; CDR3aa: SQGYNEQF
abundance: once; j_gene: TRBJ2-4; v_gene: TRBV6-1; CDR3aa: ASSESGLVD
abundance: NA; j_gene: TRBJ1-2; v_gene: TRBV4-1; CDR3aa: ASSQGPTGRYGYT
abundance: many; j_gene: TRBJ2-2; v_gene: TRBV20-1; CDR3aa: RVGPRNTGELF
abundance: many; j_gene: TRBJ2-7; v_gene: TRBV27; CDR3aa: ASSSPGHTYEQY
abundance: many; j_gene: TRBJ2-6; v_gene: TRBV6-1; CDR3aa: ASNPTSGRAGANVLT
abundance: many; j_gene: TRBJ2-7; v_gene: TRBV3-1; CDR3aa: ASSRGGQGGYEQY
abundance: many; j_gene: TRBJ2-2; v_gene: TRBV7-8; CDR3aa: ASSLVLNTGELF
abundance: NA; j_gene: TRBJ2-5; v_gene: TRBV7-9; CDR3aa: ASSLTRKHQETQY